The rows below give T cell receptor beta chains drawn from one sample of a study of blood T cell repertoires in COVID-19. Clones were read by immunoSEQ multiplex PCR, and TCRdb kept only the in-frame ones, dropping some. Of approximately 350,000 clones in the sample, around 86% were seen once. The sample consisted of peripheral blood. These receptors were obtained from a woman aged 50 to 60 with COVID-19, enrolled during active disease. Each CDR3 is given with its conserved first and last residue. A D gene is named only where the DNA matches it firmly. Not all rows give a size; the values are once, few, many and, for expanded clones, a class.

cdr3_aa cdr3_nt d_call clone_size j_call v_call
CASNSPGGGRGGTEAFF TGTGCCAGCAATTCCCCGGGAGGGGGCCGGGGTGGCACTGAAGCTTTCTTT TRBD1 - TRBJ1-1 TRBV2
CASGLTYFNTEAFF TGTGCCAGCGGACTGACATACTTTAACACTGAAGCTTTCTTT - - TRBJ1-1 TRBV6-5
CASSLPPWVRGSSGEQFF TGTGCCAGCAGCTTACCTCCTTGGGTGCGGGGTTCTTCAGGGGAGCAGTTCTTC - few TRBJ2-1 TRBV11-3
CATSDPTSGRGQETQYF TGTGCCACCAGTGATCCGACTAGCGGGAGAGGGCAAGAGACCCAGTACTTC TRBD2 - TRBJ2-5 TRBV24-1
CASSESRLAGTADTQYF TGCGCCAGCAGTGAGTCGAGACTAGCGGGGACGGCAGATACGCAGTATTTT TRBD2 - TRBJ2-3 TRBV10-2
CASSLGTQQGYNEQFF TGCGCCAGCAGCTTGGGAACCCAGCAGGGCTACAATGAGCAGTTCTTC - - TRBJ2-1 TRBV5-1
CASNPPSGVGEQYF TGCGCCAGCAACCCCCCCTCGGGAGTAGGCGAGCAGTACTTC - - TRBJ2-7 TRBV5-1
CAWSGQGIGTEAFF TGTGCCTGGAGTGGACAGGGGATCGGCACTGAAGCTTTCTTT TRBD1 - TRBJ1-1 TRBV30
CASSLAGGAYNSPLHF TGCGCCAGCAGCTTGGCAGGGGGCGCCTATAATTCACCCCTCCACTTT TRBD1 once TRBJ1-6 TRBV5-1
CASTTSSSSYNEQFF TGTGCCAGCACCACTAGCTCGAGCTCCTACAATGAGCAGTTCTTC - once TRBJ2-1 TRBV6-4
CASSSPGRWVLQGYKFQDYNEQFF TGTGCCAGCAGTAGTCCGGGACGGTGGGTACTACAGGGCTACAAATTCCAGGACTACAATGAGCAGTTCTTC - - TRBJ2-1 TRBV6-9
CASSSGTRLQLSGANVLTF TGTGCCAGCAGTTCCGGGACACGCCTCCAACTCTCTGGGGCCAACGTCCTGACTTTC - - TRBJ2-6 TRBV7-9
CASSSARAYNEQFF TGTGCCAGCAGTTCCGCCCGGGCCTACAATGAGCAGTTCTTC - once TRBJ2-1 TRBV6-2/TRBV6-3
CASSLETGTYEQYF TGTGCCAGCAGCTTAGAGACAGGGACCTACGAGCAGTACTTC TRBD1 - TRBJ2-7 TRBV7-9
CASSLGGSGATDTQYF TGTGCCAGCAGCCTGGGGGGTAGCGGGGCCACAGATACGCAGTATTTT TRBD2 - TRBJ2-3 TRBV11-1